Following are 12 T cell receptor beta chains from one sample sequenced in a study of blood T cells in healthy people across ages. A sample-barcoded 5' primer and a J-beta primer mix were used in a second PCR of roughly 6 to 11 cycles. TCRdb reprocessed the 5' RACE reads via MiXCR and lists one record per CDR3 protein. Of 1.8 million or so distinct CDR3 sequences in the sample, approximately 40% are singletons; the top ten hold approximately 22%. Material: blood. These TCRs come from a human donor in good health.

This clonotype was observed a few times. A read error is possible here, since a much larger clone lies one base away. In nucleotides, the CDR3 is TGCGCCAACAGCCTGACTAGCGGAACCTACAATGAGCAGTTCTTC. It yields the protein CANSLTSGTYNEQFF. The V call is TRBV5-1, the J call TRBJ2-1; TRBD2 agrees at 9 bases. The CDR3 loop spans 15 amino acids. CDR1 and CDR2 from the germline V gene are SGHRS and YFSETQ.

A word on this clonotype: Its ends do not fully match the called genes, so a read error is possible. This chain joins TRBV9 and TRBJ2-5; 8 bases map to TRBD1. This CDR3 has 15 amino acids. Looked up from germline, CDR1 is SGDLS and CDR2 is YYNGEE. CDR3 region: CASSITGQGQEAQYF. CDR3 sequence (DNA): TGTGCCAGCAGCATCACAGGACAGGGCCAAGAGGCCCAGTACTTC.

At least ten counts were recorded for this clonotype. The chain carries TRBV29-1 and TRBJ2-4; 10 bases agree with TRBD1. The germline V gene encodes CDR1 SQVTM and CDR2 ANQGSEA. The CDR3 is 13 residues long. Unmatched junction bases numbered 8, after V lost 7 bases and J lost 8 bases. The CDR3 sequence is CSAGQGRTDIQYF. The CDR3 DNA follows: TGCAGCGCGGGACAGGGGCGAACAGACATTCAGTACTTC.

This clonotype was counted a few times. This chain joins TRBV12-3 or TRBV12-4 and TRBJ2-1, with TRBD2 matching 11 bases. CDR3 length: 17 amino acids. The J segment lost 5 bases and the V segment lost 1 base, leaving 7 bases of the junction unmatched. The CDR3 DNA sequence: TGTGCCAGCAGTTTAGGGGCTAGCGGGGGGACTCACAATGAGCAGTTCTTC. It codes for CASSLGASGGTHNEQFF.

This clonotype was observed a few times. The rearrangement joins TRBV4-3 to TRBJ2-3; D gene uncertain. This CDR3 region has 15 residues. The germline V gene encodes CDR1 LGHNA and CDR2 YSLEER. V was clipped by 0 bases and J by 5 bases, with 12 bases between them. DNA of the CDR3: TGCGCCAGCAGCCAAGATCGTGGGTGGAGAGATACGCAGTATTTT. Translation gives CASSQDRGWRDTQYF.

The genes are TRBV29-1 and TRBJ1-2; D uncertain. Trimming took off 5 bases at V and 5 bases at J, with 15 bases between the two ends. The CDR3 extends over 13 amino acids. Germline CDR1 is SQVTM and CDR2 is ANQGSEA. CDR3 nucleotide sequence: TGCAGCGTTAATGAGGGTATGGAGTATGGCTACACCTTC. Amino acid sequence: CSVNEGMEYGYTF.

The gene calls are TRBV28 and TRBJ2-1, with 7 bases identical to TRBD1. The germline CDR1 and CDR2 sequences are MDHEN and SYDVKM. Trimming at V came to 9 bases and at J to 7 bases, leaving 12 bases not matched to a gene. CDR3 size: 14 residues. CDR3 region: CASYRQGHLNEQFF. Here the CDR3 DNA reads TGTGCCAGTTACCGACAGGGTCATTTGAATGAGCAGTTCTTC.

J is TRBJ1-1 and V is TRBV28; D gene uncertain. The CDR3 is 16 residues long. The V gene's germline CDR1 is MDHEN and CDR2 SYDVKM. The V and J ends lost 6 bases and 0 bases respectively, with 17 bases between them. The CDR3 sequence is CASRSAWEYMNTEAFF. The CDR3 DNA follows: TGTGCCAGCAGATCCGCGTGGGAGTATATGAACACTGAAGCTTTCTTT.

Here the CDR3 reads CSVEEGTGRYEQYF. CDR3 nucleotides: TGCAGCGTTGAAGAGGGGACAGGGAGGTACGAGCAGTACTTC. V and J are TRBV29-1 and TRBJ2-7; 9 positions match TRBD1. Unmatched junction bases numbered 4, after V lost 0 bases and J lost 4 bases. Germline values: CDR1 SQVTM, CDR2 ANQGSEA. This CDR3 has 14 amino acids.

The rearrangement joins TRBV4-1 to TRBJ1-4; TRBD1 agrees at 9 bases. Unmatched junction bases numbered 7, after V lost 0 bases and J lost 8 bases. The CDR3 runs to 16 residues. Germline V gene sequence: CDR1 MGHRA, CDR2 YSYEKL. CDR3 loop: CASSQDETGGWEKLFF. The CDR3 DNA reads TGCGCCAGCAGCCAAGATGAGACAGGGGGATGGGAAAAACTGTTTTTT.

CDR3 nucleotide sequence: TGTGCCAGCAGTTCTGGGACCCAACAGGGAGTCTCTTCACCCCTCCACTTT. It specifies CASSSGTQQGVSSPLHF. The rearrangement uses TRBV12-3 or TRBV12-4 and TRBJ1-6, with D possibly matching TRBD1 (6 bases). This CDR3 is built from 17 residues. Trimming cost V 4 bases and J 9 bases, with 22 bases left between them.

The genes are TRBV5-1 and TRBJ2-1; 10 bases line up with TRBD1. V shed 3 bases, J shed 4 bases, and the junction held 13 bases outside the gene matches. The CDR3 extends over 18 amino acids. Germline CDR1 SGHRS, CDR2 YFSETQ. CDR3 sequence: CASSSSFRDRGRYNEQFF. DNA of the CDR3: TGCGCCAGCAGCTCGTCCTTTCGGGACAGGGGACGGTACAATGAGCAGTTCTTC.